Below, 20 T cell receptor beta chains from the same sample are listed, as sequenced in a study of shared clonotypes between healthy human individuals. Clones were sequenced by immunoSEQ multiplex PCR, and TCRdb holds only the in-frame ones, with some missing. The sample has hundreds of thousands of clones, around 73% seen once. Sequencing was carried out using memory CD4+ T cells sorted from blood. Noted subset: CD45RA-negative fraction. The receptor source for this set is a woman in her 30s in good health.

This clone has only one observation. This chain joins TRBV9 and TRBJ2-7, with a possible D match to TRBD2 (6 bases). The CDR3 is made up of 16 amino acids. The germline V gene has CDR1 SGDLS and CDR2 YYNGEE. V was clipped by 0 bases and J by 2 bases, with 15 bases between them. CDR3 sequence: CASSVVGGKGPYEQYF. CDR3 sequence (DNA): TGTGCCAGCAGCGTAGTGGGCGGGAAGGGGCCCTACGAGCAGTACTTC.

This clone was observed once. The chain combines TRBV27 with TRBJ2-7; tentatively, D is TRBD2 (6 bases). This CDR3 has 15 residues. Deletions cut 1 base from V and 6 bases from J, with 16 bases between. CDR1 and CDR2 (germline): MNHEY, SMNVEV (reference sequence). DNA of the CDR3: TGTGCCAGCAGTTTATTTACAGGTCTGGGGGGCGAGCAGTACTTC. This sequence encodes CASSLFTGLGGEQYF.

This clone was seen ten or more times. The V and J genes are TRBV6-6 and TRBJ2-7; 9 bases map to TRBD2. CDR1 is MNHNY, CDR2 SVGAGI, per germline (reference sequence). The CDR3 spans 14 residues. V was pared by 2 bases and J by 6 bases, with 5 bases of the junction left unmatched. The DNA of the CDR3 is TGTGCCAGCAGTTACGGTTCTAGCGGGATCGAGCAGTACTTC. This codes for CASSYGSSGIEQYF.

The rearrangement joins TRBV4-1 to TRBJ2-1; D is undetermined. Germline CDR1 and CDR2: MGHRA and YSYEKL. V lost 4 bases and J 0 bases, leaving 4 bases between the germline ends. The CDR3 has 13 residues. Here the CDR3 DNA reads TGCGCCAGCAGCCGTCCCTCCTACAATGAGCAGTTCTTC. Amino acid sequence: CASSRPSYNEQFF.

V gene TRBV5-1 combines with J gene TRBJ2-7; D could derive from TRBD1 or TRBD2 (5 bases each). V was clipped by 0 bases and J by 6 bases, with 10 bases between them. CDR3 length equals 13 residues. The germline gives CDR1 SGHRS, CDR2 YFSETQ. The CDR3, as DNA: TGCGCCAGCAGCTTGGGGGACCAGGTCGAGCAGTACTTC. Its translation: CASSLGDQVEQYF. Full variable domain (rest looked up from reference TRBV5-1 and TRBJ2-7): KAGVTQTPRYLIKTRGQQVTLSCSPISGHRSVSWYQQTPGQGLQFLFEYFSETQRNKGNFPGRFSGRQFSNSRSEMNVSTLELGDSALYLCASSLGDQVEQYFGPGTRLTVT.

The chain joins TRBV27 to TRBJ2-1; 8 positions agree with TRBD1. CDR1 and CDR2 (germline): MNHEY, SMNVEV (reference sequence). The CDR3 totals 17 residues. After removal of 6 bases from V and 4 bases from J, the junction contained 14 bases not matched to a gene. The CDR3 sequence is CASRQTSAGGIYNEQFF. The DNA for the CDR3 is TGTGCCAGCAGGCAAACTTCTGCAGGGGGCATTTACAATGAGCAGTTCTTC.

V is TRBV6-1 and J is TRBJ2-7; TRBD1 matches at 9 bases. The CDR3 has 12 residues. Per the germline V gene, CDR1 is MNHNS and CDR2 is SASEGT. Trimming at V came to 4 bases and at J to 6 bases, leaving 1 base not matched to a gene. CDR3 amino acids: CASSVTGGEQYF. As DNA, the CDR3 is TGTGCCAGCAGTGTGACAGGGGGCGAGCAGTACTTC.

Only one count was recorded for this clone. In the same sample, other DNA sequences code for this CDR3. The rearrangement joins TRBV28 to TRBJ1-2; no firm D call. CDR1 is MDHEN and CDR2 is SYDVKM in the germline V gene. V dropped 3 bases and J dropped 2 bases, with 10 bases sitting between them. The CDR3 consists of 14 residues. The CDR3 region is CASSLSAGNYGYTF. The CDR3 DNA reads TGTGCCAGCAGTTTGTCGGCCGGGAACTATGGCTACACCTTC.

The count of this clone is one. This sample includes further DNA sequences coding for the same CDR3. The J gene is TRBJ2-7, the V gene TRBV5-1; the match to TRBD1 covers 8 bases. Germline-derived CDR1 and CDR2 are SGHRS and YFSETQ. This CDR3 region has 14 residues. V lost 2 bases, J lost 4 bases, and 5 bases stayed unmatched. CDR3 residues: CASSLGQGGYEQYF. The CDR3 DNA reads TGCGCCAGCAGCTTAGGACAGGGCGGATACGAGCAGTACTTC.

This clone was seen a few times. The chain combines TRBV5-1 with TRBJ1-5, with 9 bases identical to TRBD1. The CDR3 extends over 15 amino acids. The trim removed 4 bases at V and 7 bases at J, leaving 9 bases unmatched. CDR1 is SGHRS, CDR2 YFSETQ, per germline. The CDR3, as DNA: TGCGCCAGCAGCGTCGGGACAGGGCAGGGGCAGCCCCAGCATTTT. Translation: CASSVGTGQGQPQHF.

The J gene is TRBJ2-7, the V gene TRBV6-6; weak D call: TRBD2 (6 bases). Germline lookup yields CDR1 MNHNY and CDR2 SVGAGI (reference sequence). With 2 bases removed from V and 0 bases from J, the gap between germline ends came to 11 bases. This CDR3 has 15 residues. CDR3: CASSYGGTSSYEQYF. For the CDR3, the DNA is TGTGCCAGCAGTTACGGGGGGACCAGCTCCTACGAGCAGTACTTC.

The chain joins TRBV2 to TRBJ1-1; D is unclear. V gave up 7 bases and J gave up 5 bases, with 5 bases separating them. The CDR3 runs 10 residues. Germline CDR1 and CDR2: SNHLY and FYNNEI. The CDR3 sequence: CASTWTEAFF. CDR3 nucleotides: TGTGCCAGCACGTGGACTGAAGCTTTCTTT.

This clone occurred once. A single base separates this from a much larger clone, so it may be a read error. The chain employs TRBV6-1 and TRBJ1-1, with D possibly TRBD1 on 5 matching bases. Germline assignment: CDR1 MNHNS and CDR2 SASEGT. The CDR3 extends over 13 amino acids. Trimming removed 4 bases from V and 1 base from J, with 7 bases in between. The CDR3 nucleotides read TGTGCCAGCAGTGCCAGGGAGAACACTGAAGCTTTCTTT. Protein: CASSARENTEAFF.

This chain connects TRBV7-2 to TRBJ1-2; D is unclear. Per the germline V gene, CDR1 is SGHTA and CDR2 is FQGNSA. The CDR3 is 12 residues long. The germline V and J ends were trimmed by 5 bases and 8 bases, with 12 bases remaining between them. CDR3 coding DNA: TGTGCCAGCAGCGGGCAGCTGGCGGGCTACACCTTC. Protein sequence: CASSGQLAGYTF.

In its sample, this clone was seen once. The same CDR3 is also encoded by other DNA sequences in this sample. The V and J genes are TRBV5-1 and TRBJ1-1; D is uncertain. CDR1 and CDR2 from the germline V gene are SGHRS and YFSETQ. The CDR3 spans 13 residues. Between the trimmed V and J ends, which lost 3 bases and 1 base, there was a span of 7 bases. CDR3 coding DNA: TGCGCCAGCAGCTCGGACTCGAACACTGAAGCTTTCTTT. Protein sequence: CASSSDSNTEAFF.

A few counts support this clone. The J gene is TRBJ2-4, the V gene TRBV19; 9 bases align to TRBD1. Unmatched junction bases numbered 5, after V lost 2 bases and J lost 0 bases. CDR3 length: 17 residues. Looked up from germline, CDR1 is LNHDA and CDR2 is SQIVND (reference sequence). The CDR3 region has the DNA TGTGCCAGTAGTATACCCCACAGGGGGCTAGCCAAAAACATTCAGTACTTC. This gives the protein CASSIPHRGLAKNIQYF.

CDR3 coding DNA: TGTGCCAGCTCACCACCGATCTTTCTAGGATCGGGCTCCTACGAGCAGTACTTC. The encoded protein is CASSPPIFLGSGSYEQYF. This chain links TRBV18 with TRBJ2-7; D is ambiguous. Germline assignment: CDR1 KGHSH and CDR2 LQKENI. V shed 0 bases and J shed 0 bases, with 18 bases lying between them. The CDR3 extends over 18 amino acids.

The chain uses TRBV27 and TRBJ1-4; D call uncertain. The ends were cut back, 8 bases at V and 5 bases at J, with 15 bases in the middle. CDR3 size: 14 residues. CDR1 is MNHEY and CDR2 is SMNVEV in the germline V gene (reference sequence). CDR3 bases: TGTGCCAGCGGCGCAGGAGCCAGAAATGAAAAACTGTTTTTT. Translating gives CASGAGARNEKLFF.

This clone was found a few times. The chain is built from TRBV29-1 and TRBJ2-5, with D uncertain. Deletions cut 3 bases from V and 4 bases from J, with 12 bases between. Germline-derived CDR1 and CDR2 are SQVTM and ANQGSEA. The CDR3 loop spans 13 amino acids. In DNA form, the CDR3 reads TGCAGCGTTGAGGAGAGTCTGGGAGAGACCCAGTACTTC. This codes for CSVEESLGETQYF.

The chain joins TRBV5-1 to TRBJ2-2, with TRBD2 as a possible D gene (6 bases). Germline V CDR1 and CDR2: SGHRS, YFSETQ. Trimming shortened V by 4 bases and J by 4 bases, and 11 bases separated the two germline ends. The CDR3 is 14 amino acids. The CDR3 DNA is TGCGCCAGCAGCCGGGAGTTAGGCACCGGGGAGCTGTTTTTT. Protein sequence: CASSRELGTGELFF.